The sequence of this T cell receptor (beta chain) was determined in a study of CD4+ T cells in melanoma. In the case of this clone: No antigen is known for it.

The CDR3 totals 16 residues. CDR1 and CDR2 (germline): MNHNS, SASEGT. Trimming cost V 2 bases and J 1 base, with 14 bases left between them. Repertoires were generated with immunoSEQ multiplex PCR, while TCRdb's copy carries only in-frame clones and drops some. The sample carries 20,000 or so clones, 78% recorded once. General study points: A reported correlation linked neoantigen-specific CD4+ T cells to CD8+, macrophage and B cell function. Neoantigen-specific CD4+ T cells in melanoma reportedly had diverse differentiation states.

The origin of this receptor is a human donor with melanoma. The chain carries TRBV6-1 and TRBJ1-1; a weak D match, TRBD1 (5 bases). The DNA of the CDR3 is TGTGCCAGCAGTGAATCAAGGGGAGGGCCGAACACTGAAGCTTTCTTT. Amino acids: CASSESRGGPNTEAFF.